This T cell receptor beta chain was sequenced during a study of OX40 agonist ivuxolimab in advanced cancers. Turning to the study itself: Patients were under 90% male with ages roughly 20 to 90, mean around 58.

A remark on this clone: The antigen is not known.

Trimming removed 5 bases at V and 10 bases at J, with 13 bases between. Germline lookup yields CDR1 SGHNT and CDR2 YYREEE (reference sequence). The CDR3 covers 13 residues. Measured with immunoSEQ multiplex PCR; TCRdb has only the in-frame clones, and not every one. The sample holds tens of thousands of clones, 80% to 90% seen once. Findings and limits, study-wide: CD4+ and CD8+ T cells in blood underwent clonal expansion by week 6 at 0.1 to 3.0 mg/kg.

The chain employs TRBV5-4 and TRBJ1-6; D might be TRBD1 (6 bases). The sequence came from an adult with an advanced solid tumor such as melanoma, head and neck, liver or kidney cancer. The starting material was CD4+ or CD8+ T cells sorted from blood, obtained in a trial of the OX40 agonist ivuxolimab. The CDR3 DNA sequence: TGTGCCAGCAGTCCCGTAGGGGGATCACCCCTCCACTTT. It is translated as CASSPVGGSPLHF.